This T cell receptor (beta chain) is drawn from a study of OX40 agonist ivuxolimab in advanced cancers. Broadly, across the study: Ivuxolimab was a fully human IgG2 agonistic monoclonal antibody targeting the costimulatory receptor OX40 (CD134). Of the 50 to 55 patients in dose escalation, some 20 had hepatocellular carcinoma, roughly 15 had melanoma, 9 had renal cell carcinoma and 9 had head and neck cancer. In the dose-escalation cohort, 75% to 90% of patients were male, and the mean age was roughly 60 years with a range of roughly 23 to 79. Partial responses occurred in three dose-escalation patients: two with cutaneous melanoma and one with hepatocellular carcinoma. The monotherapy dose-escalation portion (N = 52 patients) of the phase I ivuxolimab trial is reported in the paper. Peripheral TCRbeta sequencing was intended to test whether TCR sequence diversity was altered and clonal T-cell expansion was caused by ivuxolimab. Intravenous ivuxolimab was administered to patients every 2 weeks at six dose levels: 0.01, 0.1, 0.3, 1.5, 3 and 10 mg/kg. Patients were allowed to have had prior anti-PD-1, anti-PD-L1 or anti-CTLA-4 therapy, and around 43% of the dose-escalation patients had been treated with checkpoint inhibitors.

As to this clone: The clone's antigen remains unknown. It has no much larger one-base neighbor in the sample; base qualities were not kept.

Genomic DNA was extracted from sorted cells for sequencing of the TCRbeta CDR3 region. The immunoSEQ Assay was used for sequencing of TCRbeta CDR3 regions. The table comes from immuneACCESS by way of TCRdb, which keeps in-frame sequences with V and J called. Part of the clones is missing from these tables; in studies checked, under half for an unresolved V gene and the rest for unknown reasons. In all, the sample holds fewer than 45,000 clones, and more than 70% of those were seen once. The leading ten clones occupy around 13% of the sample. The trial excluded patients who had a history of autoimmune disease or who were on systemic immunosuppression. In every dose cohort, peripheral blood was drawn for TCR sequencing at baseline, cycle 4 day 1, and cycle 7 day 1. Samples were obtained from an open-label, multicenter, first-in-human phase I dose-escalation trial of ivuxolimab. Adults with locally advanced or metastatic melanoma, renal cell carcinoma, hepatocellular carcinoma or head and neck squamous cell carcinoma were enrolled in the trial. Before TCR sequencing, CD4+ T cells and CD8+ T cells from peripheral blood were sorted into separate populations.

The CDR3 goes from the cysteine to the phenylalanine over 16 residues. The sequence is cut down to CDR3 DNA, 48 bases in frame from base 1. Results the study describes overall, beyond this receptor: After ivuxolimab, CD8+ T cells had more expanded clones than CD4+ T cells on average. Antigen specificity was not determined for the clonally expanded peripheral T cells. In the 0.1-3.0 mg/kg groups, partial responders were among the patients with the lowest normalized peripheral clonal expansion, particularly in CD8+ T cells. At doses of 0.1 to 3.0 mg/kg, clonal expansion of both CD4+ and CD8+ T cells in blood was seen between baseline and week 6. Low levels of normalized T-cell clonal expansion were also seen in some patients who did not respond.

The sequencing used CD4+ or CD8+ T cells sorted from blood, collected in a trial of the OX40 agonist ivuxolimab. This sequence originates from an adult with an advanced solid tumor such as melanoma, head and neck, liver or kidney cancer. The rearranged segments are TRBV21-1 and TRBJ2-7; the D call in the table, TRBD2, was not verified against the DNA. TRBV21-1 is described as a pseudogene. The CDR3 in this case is CASSSKGGAWGYEQYF. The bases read TGTGCCAGCAGCAGCAAAGGAGGTGCTTGGGGTTACGAGCAGTACTTC.